This TCR beta chain emerged from a study of T cells in Graves' hyperthyroidism and ophthalmopathy. By proportion, this clonotype is large. Antigen unknown. Between the trimmed V and J ends, which lost 6 bases and 6 bases, there was a span of 15 bases. From germline, CDR1 is MNHEY and CDR2 SMNVEV (reference sequence). CDR3 length equals 15 residues. Amplified TCR beta CDR3 regions derived from RNA transcripts. During a first-round RT-PCR of the TCR CDR3, the HTBI primer set was used. In TCRdb, the multiplex PCR reads were re-called with MiXCR into one record per CDR3 protein. The repertoire holds some 360,000 distinct CDR3 sequences, with around 18% as singletons. Study outcomes and limitations: Blood also showed most of the thyroid clonotypes that were expanded above 0.001. Ophthalmopathy, which appeared later, was predicted by the model a median approximately 6 months before onset. Ophthalmopathy was distinguished from stable hyperthyroidism by 13 V-J signatures.

Fresh peripheral blood, around 9.3 ml of it, supplied the PBMCs. V is TRBV27 and J is TRBJ1-6; D possibly corresponds to TRBD1 (6 bases). Sequences were obtained from blood. The receptor was isolated from a woman aged 40 to 50 with Graves' ophthalmopathy. The CDR3 loop is CASSPPRTVNSPLHF. In DNA form, the CDR3 reads TGTGCCAGCAGCCCCCCCCGGACAGTTAATTCACCCCTCCACTTT.